This TCR beta chain was obtained from a study of blood T cell repertoires in COVID-19. Clones were read by immunoSEQ multiplex PCR, and TCRdb kept only the in-frame ones, dropping some. Among 200,000 or so clones listed, 88% were seen once. The source of this sequence is a woman in her 30s who had recovered from COVID-19. The sample was PBMCs or T cells enriched from blood (not recorded which).

In DNA, the CDR3 is TGTGCCAGCAGCTTAGAAGGCAGGGGATACTCTAACTATGGCTACACCTTC. This encodes CASSLEGRGYSNYGYTF. The chain links TRBV11-2 to TRBJ1-2; the D gene is possibly TRBD1 (6 bases). Germline V CDR1 and CDR2: SGHAT, FQNNGV. V was shortened by 0 bases and J by 0 bases, with 14 bases between the two germline ends. The CDR3 runs to 17 residues.